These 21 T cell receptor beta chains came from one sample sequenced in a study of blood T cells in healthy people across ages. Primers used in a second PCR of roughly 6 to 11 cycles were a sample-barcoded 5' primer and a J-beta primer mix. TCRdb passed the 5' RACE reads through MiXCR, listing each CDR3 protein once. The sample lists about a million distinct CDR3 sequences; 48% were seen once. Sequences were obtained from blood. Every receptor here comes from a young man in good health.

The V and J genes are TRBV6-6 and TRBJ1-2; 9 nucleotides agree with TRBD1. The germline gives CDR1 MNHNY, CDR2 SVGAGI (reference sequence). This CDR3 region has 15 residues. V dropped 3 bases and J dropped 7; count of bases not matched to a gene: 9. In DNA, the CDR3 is TGTGCCAGCAGTTATCTGGAACAGGGGGCAGGTGGCTACACCTTC. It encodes CASSYLEQGAGGYTF.

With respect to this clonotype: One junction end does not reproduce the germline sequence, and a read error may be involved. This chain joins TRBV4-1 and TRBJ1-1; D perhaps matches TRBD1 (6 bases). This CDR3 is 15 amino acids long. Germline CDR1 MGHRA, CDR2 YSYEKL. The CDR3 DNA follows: TGCGCCAGCAGCCAAAAAACAGGGCTGAACACTGAGGCTTTCTTT. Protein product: CASSQKTGLNTEAFF.

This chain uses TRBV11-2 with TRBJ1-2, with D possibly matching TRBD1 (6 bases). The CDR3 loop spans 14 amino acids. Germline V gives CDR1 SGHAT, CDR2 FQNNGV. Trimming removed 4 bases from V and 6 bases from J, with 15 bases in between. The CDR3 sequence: CASSWGAGLDGYTF. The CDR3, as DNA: TGTGCCAGCAGCTGGGGGGCAGGGTTGGATGGCTACACCTTC.

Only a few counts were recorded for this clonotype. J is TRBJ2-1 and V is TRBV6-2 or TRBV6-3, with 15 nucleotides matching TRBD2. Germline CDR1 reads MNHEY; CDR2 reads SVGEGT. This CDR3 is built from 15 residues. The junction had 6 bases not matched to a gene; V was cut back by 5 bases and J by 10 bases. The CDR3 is CASSQGLAGGREQFF. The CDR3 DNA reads TGTGCCAGCAGTCAGGGACTAGCGGGGGGTCGAGAGCAGTTCTTC.

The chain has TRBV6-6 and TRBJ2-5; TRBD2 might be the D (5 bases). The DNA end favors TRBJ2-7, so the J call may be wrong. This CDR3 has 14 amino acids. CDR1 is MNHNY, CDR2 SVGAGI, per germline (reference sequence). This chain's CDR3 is CASSYEGLSYEQYF. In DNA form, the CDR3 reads TGTGCCAGCAGTTATGAGGGTCTCTCCTACGAGCAGTACTTC.

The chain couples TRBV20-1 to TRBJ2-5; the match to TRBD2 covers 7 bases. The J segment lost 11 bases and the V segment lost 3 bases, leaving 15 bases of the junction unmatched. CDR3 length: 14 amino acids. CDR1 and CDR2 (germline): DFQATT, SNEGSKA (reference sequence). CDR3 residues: CSARGGISSREQYF. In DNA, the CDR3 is TGCAGTGCTAGGGGGGGGATCTCCTCTCGAGAGCAGTACTTC.

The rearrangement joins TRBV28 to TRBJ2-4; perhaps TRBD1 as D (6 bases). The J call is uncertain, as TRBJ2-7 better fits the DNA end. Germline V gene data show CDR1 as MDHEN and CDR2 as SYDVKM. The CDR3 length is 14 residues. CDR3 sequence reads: CASCPGTNTYEQYF. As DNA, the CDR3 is TGTGCCAGCTGTCCCGGGACAAACACCTACGAGCAGTACTTC.

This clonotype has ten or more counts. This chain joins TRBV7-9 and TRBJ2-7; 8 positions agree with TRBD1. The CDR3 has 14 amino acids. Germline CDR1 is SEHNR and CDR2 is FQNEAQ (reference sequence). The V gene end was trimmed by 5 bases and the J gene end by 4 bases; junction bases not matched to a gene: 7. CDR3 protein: CASSSFGQGYEQYF. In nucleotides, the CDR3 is TGTGCCAGCAGCAGCTTCGGACAGGGATACGAGCAGTACTTC.

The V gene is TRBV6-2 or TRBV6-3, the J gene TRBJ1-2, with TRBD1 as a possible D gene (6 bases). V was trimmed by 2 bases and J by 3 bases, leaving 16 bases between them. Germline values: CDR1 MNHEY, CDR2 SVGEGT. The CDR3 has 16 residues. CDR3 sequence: CASSYPARGQDYGYTF. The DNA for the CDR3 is TGTGCCAGCAGTTACCCTGCTCGGGGACAAGACTATGGCTACACCTTC.

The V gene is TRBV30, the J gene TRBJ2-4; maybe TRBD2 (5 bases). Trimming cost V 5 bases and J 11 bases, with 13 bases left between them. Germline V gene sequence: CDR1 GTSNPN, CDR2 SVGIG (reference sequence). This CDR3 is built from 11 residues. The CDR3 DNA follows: TGTGCCTGGGCGGAAACCGGGGTTCAGTACTTC. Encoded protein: CAWAETGVQYF.

CDR3 coding DNA: TGTGCCAGCACCCTATTGCGGGGTGCCTACACTGAAGCTTTCTTT. It is translated as CASTLLRGAYTEAFF. The rearrangement joins TRBV6-2 or TRBV6-3 to TRBJ1-1, with D unresolved. The CDR3 contains 15 residues. Trimming removed 7 bases at V and 3 bases at J, with 18 bases between. Germline V gene lookup returns CDR1 MNHEY and CDR2 SVGEGT.

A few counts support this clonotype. In DNA, the CDR3 is TGTGCCAGCAGTTTAAGTGGTAGCGGCTATGAGCAGTACTTC. Residues: CASSLSGSGYEQYF. The rearrangement uses TRBV12-3 or TRBV12-4 and TRBJ2-7, with D tentatively TRBD2 (6 bases). V lost 2 bases, J lost 7 bases, and 15 bases lay in between. This CDR3 has 14 residues.

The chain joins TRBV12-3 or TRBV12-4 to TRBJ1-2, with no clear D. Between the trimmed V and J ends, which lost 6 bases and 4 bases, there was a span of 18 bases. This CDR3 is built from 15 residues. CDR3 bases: TGTGCCAGCAGACCTAACCCCGGGTTCCCCTATGGCTACACCTTC. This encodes CASRPNPGFPYGYTF.

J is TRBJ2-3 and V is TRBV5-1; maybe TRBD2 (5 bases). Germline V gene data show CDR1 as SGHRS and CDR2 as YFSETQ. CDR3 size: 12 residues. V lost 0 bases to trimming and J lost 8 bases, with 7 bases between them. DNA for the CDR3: TGCGCCAGCAGCTTGGACGCGGGTACGCAGTATTTT. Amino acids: CASSLDAGTQYF.

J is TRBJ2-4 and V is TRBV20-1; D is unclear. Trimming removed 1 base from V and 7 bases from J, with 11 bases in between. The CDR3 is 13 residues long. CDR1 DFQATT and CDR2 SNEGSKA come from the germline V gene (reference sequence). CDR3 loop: CSARGEGMNIQYF. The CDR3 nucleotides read TGCAGTGCTAGAGGAGAAGGGATGAACATTCAGTACTTC.

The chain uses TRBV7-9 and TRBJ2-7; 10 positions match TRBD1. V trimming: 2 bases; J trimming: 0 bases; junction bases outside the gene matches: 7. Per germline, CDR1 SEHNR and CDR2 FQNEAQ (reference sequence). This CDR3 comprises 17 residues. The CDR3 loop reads CASSLIDRGQSSYEQYF. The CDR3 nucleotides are TGTGCCAGCAGCTTAATAGACAGGGGGCAAAGCTCCTACGAGCAGTACTTC. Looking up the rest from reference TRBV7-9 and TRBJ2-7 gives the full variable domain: DTGVSQNPRHKITKRGQNVTFRCDPISEHNRLYWYRQTLGQGPEFLTYFQNEAQLEKSRLLSDRFSAERPKGSFSTLEIQRTEQGDSAMYLCASSLIDRGQSSYEQYFGPGTRLTVT.

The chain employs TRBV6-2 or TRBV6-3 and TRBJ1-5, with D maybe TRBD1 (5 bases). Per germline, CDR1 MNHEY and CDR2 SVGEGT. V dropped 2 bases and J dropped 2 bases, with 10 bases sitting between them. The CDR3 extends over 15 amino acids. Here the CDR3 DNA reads TGTGCCAGCAGTTACGATCGGGGCCGCAATCAGCCCCAGCATTTT. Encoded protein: CASSYDRGRNQPQHF.

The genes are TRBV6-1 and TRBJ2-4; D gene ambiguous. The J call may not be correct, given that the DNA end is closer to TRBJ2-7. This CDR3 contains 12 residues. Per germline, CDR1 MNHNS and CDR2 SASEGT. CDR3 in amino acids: CASRQIPYEQYF. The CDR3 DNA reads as TGTGCCAGCAGGCAGATACCCTACGAGCAGTACTTC.

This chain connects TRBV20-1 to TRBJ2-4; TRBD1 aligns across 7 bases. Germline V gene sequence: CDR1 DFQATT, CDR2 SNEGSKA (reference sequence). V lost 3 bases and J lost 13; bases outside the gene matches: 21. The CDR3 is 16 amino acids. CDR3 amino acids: CSARTVLGQDPNLQYF. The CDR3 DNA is TGCAGTGCTAGGACCGTCCTAGGACAGGACCCAAATCTCCAGTACTTC.

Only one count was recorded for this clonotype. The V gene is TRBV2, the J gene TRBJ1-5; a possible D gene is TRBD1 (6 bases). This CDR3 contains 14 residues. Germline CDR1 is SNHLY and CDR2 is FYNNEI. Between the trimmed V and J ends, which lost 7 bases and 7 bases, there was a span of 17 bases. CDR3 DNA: TGTGCCAGCAACCAGGGGAATAGTAACCAGCCCCAGCATTTT. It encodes CASNQGNSNQPQHF.

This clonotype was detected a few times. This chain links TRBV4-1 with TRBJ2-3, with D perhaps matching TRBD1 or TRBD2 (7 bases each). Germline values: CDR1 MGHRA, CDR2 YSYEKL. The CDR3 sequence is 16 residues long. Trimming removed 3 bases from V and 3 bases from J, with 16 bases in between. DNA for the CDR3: TGCGCCAGCAGCCATACCACCCAGGGGGGGACAGATACGCAGTATTTT. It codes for CASSHTTQGGTDTQYF.